Following are 6 T cell receptor beta chains from one sample sequenced in a study of blood T cell repertoires in COVID-19. Sequencing used immunoSEQ multiplex PCR; TCRdb keeps in-frame clones, though not all of them. The sample shows approximately 190,000 clones, more than 65% of them seen only once. The sequenced material came from PBMCs or T cells enriched from blood (not recorded which). Receptors originate from a man aged 40-55 years who had recovered from COVID-19.

The chain links TRBV7-2 to TRBJ1-2, with 9 bases that match TRBD1. CDR1 and CDR2 (germline): SGHTA, FQGNSA. The V segment lost 4 bases and the J segment 3 bases; nucleotides outside the gene matches: 6. The CDR3 length is 15 residues. Here the CDR3 reads CASSSHRGRDYGYTF. DNA for the CDR3: TGTGCCAGCAGCTCCCACAGGGGGCGAGACTATGGCTACACCTTC.

This clone was observed once. V is TRBV7-2 and J is TRBJ1-5; TRBD1 agrees at 8 bases. V gave up 4 bases and J gave up 3 bases; unmatched junction bases: 2. Germline CDR1 reads SGHTA; CDR2 reads FQGNSA. CDR3 length equals 14 residues. CDR3 residues: CASSSQGANQPQHF. The CDR3 DNA sequence: TGTGCCAGCAGCTCCCAGGGGGCCAATCAGCCCCAGCATTTT.

This chain uses TRBV9 with TRBJ1-2; tentative D call: TRBD1 (5 bases). V lost 0 bases and J 5 bases, leaving 23 bases between the germline ends. Germline V lookup: CDR1 SGDLS, CDR2 YYNGEE. This CDR3 contains 18 residues. CDR3 coding DNA: TGTGCCAGCAGCGTAGAATTAGGCGGGACGCCCCGCGGGTATGGCTACACCTTC. It is translated as CASSVELGGTPRGYGYTF.

V is TRBV7-9 and J is TRBJ2-1; unclear D gene. The CDR3 extends over 16 amino acids. The germline V gene has CDR1 SEHNR and CDR2 FQNEAQ (reference sequence). V was clipped by 5 bases and J by 3 bases, with 17 bases between them. CDR3 in amino acids: CASSPRYGSGYNEQFF. The DNA of the CDR3 is TGTGCCAGCAGCCCTCGGTATGGGTCAGGCTACAATGAGCAGTTCTTC.

CDR3 nucleotide sequence: TGTGCCAGTAGTATCGGACAGCGAGTGAACACTGAAGCTTTCTTT. Translated: CASSIGQRVNTEAFF. The rearrangement links TRBV19 to TRBJ1-1, with D perhaps matching TRBD1 (6 bases). This CDR3 spans 15 amino acids. Germline V gene lookup returns CDR1 LNHDA and CDR2 SQIVND (reference sequence). The V gene lost 3 bases and the J gene lost 0 bases, with 11 bases spanning the gap.

The chain employs TRBV6-5 and TRBJ1-5; no clear D. V dropped 7 bases and J dropped 5 bases, with 12 bases sitting between them. The CDR3 is 13 amino acids. CDR1 MNHEY and CDR2 SVGAGI come from the germline V gene. For the CDR3, the DNA is TGTGCCAGCACGGCAGGCAGAGATCAGCCCCAGCATTTT. It translates to CASTAGRDQPQHF.